This entry lists 15 T cell receptor beta chains sequenced from one sample in a study of cytomegalovirus exposure and HLA in healthy donors. The PCR made use of 60 Vbeta and 13 Jbeta primers. Clones were sequenced by immunoSEQ multiplex PCR, and TCRdb holds only the in-frame ones, with some missing. The sample contains over 150,000 clones, about 83% of which appear only once. Sequencing was performed on PBMCs. The receptors were sampled from a woman in her thirties or forties in good health and CMV-seronegative.

The chain recombines TRBV29-1 with TRBJ2-3, with 9 nucleotides matching TRBD1. From germline, CDR1 is SQVTM and CDR2 ANQGSEA. Trimming at V came to 7 bases and at J to 0 bases, leaving 8 bases not matched to a gene. This CDR3 is built from 15 residues. CDR3 amino acids: CSDAGQGWSTDTQYF. CDR3 DNA sequence: TGCAGCGACGCGGGACAGGGCTGGAGCACAGATACGCAGTATTTT.

The rearrangement uses TRBV4-2 and TRBJ2-7, with 10 bases identical to TRBD2. The CDR3 is made up of 15 amino acids. From germline, CDR1 is LGHNA and CDR2 YNFKEQ. After removal of 6 bases from V and 10 bases from J, the junction contained 15 bases not matched to a gene. This CDR3 is CASSPDLAGVSVQYF. The CDR3, as DNA: TGTGCCAGCAGTCCCGATCTAGCGGGAGTTTCGGTTCAGTACTTC.

This clone came up a few times. The V and J genes are TRBV4-1 and TRBJ2-4; no clear D. Germline CDR1 is MGHRA and CDR2 is YSYEKL. This CDR3 contains 15 residues. The V and J ends lost 1 base and 0 bases respectively, with 7 bases between them. CDR3 residues: CASSQGVLAKNIQYF. DNA of the CDR3: TGCGCCAGCAGCCAAGGAGTGCTAGCCAAAAACATTCAGTACTTC.

This chain links TRBV28 with TRBJ1-1, with 8 positions matching TRBD1. Trimming cost V 5 bases and J 5 bases; bases outside gene matches: 7. The CDR3 consists of 14 residues. Germline CDR1 reads MDHEN; CDR2 reads SYDVKM. In DNA form, the CDR3 reads TGTGCCAGCAGTCCAGGGGGCGCGAGGACTGAAGCTTTCTTT. It translates to CASSPGGARTEAFF. The full variable domain, completed using reference TRBV28 and TRBJ1-1, is DVKVTQSSRYLVKRTGEKVFLECVQDMDHENMFWYRQDPGLGLRLIYFSYDVKMKEKGDIPEGYSVSREKKERFSLILESASTNQTSMYLCASSPGGARTEAFFGQGTRLTVV.

As DNA, the CDR3 is TGTGCCAGCAGCTTTGTTACGGAGGGGGAGCAGTACTTC. Its translation is CASSFVTEGEQYF. The genes are TRBV7-9 and TRBJ2-7; D is possibly TRBD2 (6 bases). The CDR3 spans 13 residues. Trimming shortened V by 3 bases and J by 7 bases, and 13 bases separated the two germline ends. Germline CDR1 is SEHNR and CDR2 is FQNEAQ (reference sequence).

The chain is built from TRBV5-4 and TRBJ1-2; TRBD1 is a possible D gene (5 bases). CDR3 length: 14 amino acids. CDR1 is SGHNT, CDR2 YYREEE, per germline (reference sequence). Trimming took 0 bases from V and 8 from J, leaving 14 bases between them. CDR3 sequence: CASSLVGVMGGYTF. The CDR3, as DNA: TGTGCCAGCAGCTTGGTAGGGGTAATGGGGGGCTACACCTTC.

V and J are TRBV7-8 and TRBJ2-2; tentatively, D is TRBD1 (6 bases). Per the germline V gene, CDR1 is SGHVS and CDR2 is FQNEAQ. This CDR3 is 15 amino acids long. V was shortened by 5 bases and J by 6 bases, with 16 bases between the two germline ends. The CDR3 nucleotides are TGTGCCAGCAGCCCGGTTGGGGGCTTTGCCGGGGAGCTGTTTTTT. This codes for CASSPVGGFAGELFF.

The genes are TRBV18 and TRBJ2-3, with a tentative D call TRBD1 (6 bases). The CDR3 sequence is 14 residues long. Germline lookup yields CDR1 KGHSH and CDR2 LQKENI. Between the trimmed V and J ends, which lost 3 bases and 1 base, there was a span of 8 bases. The CDR3 DNA sequence: TGTGCCAGCTCACCTTGGACAGGCACAGATACGCAGTATTTT. Translating it yields CASSPWTGTDTQYF. Complete variable domain (other parts from reference TRBV18 and TRBJ2-3): NAGVMQNPRHLVRRRGQEARLRCSPMKGHSHVYWYRQLPEEGLKFMVYLQKENIIDESGMPKERFSAEFPKEGPSILRIQQVVRGDSAAYFCASSPWTGTDTQYFGPGTRLTVL.

The chain links TRBV4-1 to TRBJ2-5; 12 bases agree with TRBD2. CDR3 length: 16 amino acids. Per germline, CDR1 MGHRA and CDR2 YSYEKL. V dropped 3 bases and J dropped 4; count of bases not matched to a gene: 6. The CDR3 here is CASSQILAGGSETQYF. For the CDR3, the DNA is TGCGCCAGCAGCCAGATACTAGCGGGGGGCTCAGAGACCCAGTACTTC.

The chain is built from TRBV2 and TRBJ2-7; D ambiguous. V was cut by 4 bases and J by 0 bases, with 7 bases left in between. The CDR3 covers 13 residues. Per germline, CDR1 SNHLY and CDR2 FYNNEI. The CDR3 DNA reads TGTGCCAGCAGTGTAGTTGGCTCCTACGAGCAGTACTTC. Amino acids: CASSVVGSYEQYF.

The gene calls are TRBV30 and TRBJ1-5; 8 bases line up with TRBD1. J was trimmed by 4 bases and V by 2 bases; bases with no gene match: 4. The CDR3 runs 14 residues. Germline V gene lookup returns CDR1 GTSNPN and CDR2 SVGIG (reference sequence). CDR3 DNA sequence: TGTGCCTGGAGTCCGAGGGACAGGAATCAGCCCCAGCATTTT. Its translation: CAWSPRDRNQPQHF.

This chain links TRBV18 with TRBJ2-7; D is perhaps TRBD2 (5 bases). CDR3 length: 13 amino acids. Per the germline V gene, CDR1 is KGHSH and CDR2 is LQKENI. V lost 3 bases to trimming and J lost 3 bases, with 9 bases between them. In nucleotides, the CDR3 is TGTGCCAGCTCACCCCCTCGGGGCTACGAGCAGTACTTC. Amino acids: CASSPPRGYEQYF. Full variable domain (outside the CDR3, taken from reference TRBV18 and TRBJ2-7): NAGVMQNPRHLVRRRGQEARLRCSPMKGHSHVYWYRQLPEEGLKFMVYLQKENIIDESGMPKERFSAEFPKEGPSILRIQQVVRGDSAAYFCASSPPRGYEQYFGPGTRLTVT.

The chain is built from TRBV5-1 and TRBJ2-3; TRBD2 matches at 12 bases. Per the germline V gene, CDR1 is SGHRS and CDR2 is YFSETQ. The CDR3 totals 14 residues. V lost 3 bases to trimming and J lost 6 bases; unmatched junction nucleotides: 2. The CDR3 DNA reads TGCGCCAGCAGCTCTGGACTAGCGGGGGATACGCAGTATTTT. Encoded protein: CASSSGLAGDTQYF.

With respect to this clone: Other nucleotide sequences from this sample produce the same CDR3. The chain links TRBV30 to TRBJ2-5; D is perhaps TRBD2 (5 bases). Deletions cut 0 bases from V and 1 base from J, with 12 bases between. Germline V lookup: CDR1 GTSNPN, CDR2 SVGIG (reference sequence). The CDR3 runs 15 residues. CDR3 region: CAWSVQAVPQETQYF. CDR3 DNA sequence: TGTGCCTGGAGTGTACAAGCGGTACCCCAAGAGACCCAGTACTTC.

The V call is TRBV5-1, the J call TRBJ1-2; the D gene is possibly TRBD1 (6 bases). The V gene's germline CDR1 is SGHRS and CDR2 YFSETQ. The CDR3 contains 13 residues. Trimming shortened V by 4 bases and J by 4 bases, and 11 bases separated the two germline ends. CDR3 nucleotide sequence: TGCGCCAGCAGCCCAGGGGAAGTCTATGGCTACACCTTC. Its protein product is CASSPGEVYGYTF.